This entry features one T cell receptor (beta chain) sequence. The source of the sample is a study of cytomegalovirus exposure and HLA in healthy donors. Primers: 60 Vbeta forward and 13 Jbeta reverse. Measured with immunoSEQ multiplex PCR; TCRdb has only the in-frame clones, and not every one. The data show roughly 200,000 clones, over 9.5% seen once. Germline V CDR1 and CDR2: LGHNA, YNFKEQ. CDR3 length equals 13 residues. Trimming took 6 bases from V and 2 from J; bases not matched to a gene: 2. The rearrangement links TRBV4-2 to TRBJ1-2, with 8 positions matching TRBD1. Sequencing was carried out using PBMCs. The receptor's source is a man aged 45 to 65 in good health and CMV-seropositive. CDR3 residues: CASSGQGNYGYTF. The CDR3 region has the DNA TGTGCCAGCAGTGGACAGGGAAACTATGGCTACACCTTC.